This note documents a single TCR beta chain sequence. Its antigen is unknown. Base qualities were left out, and no much larger clone turns up one base away. The CDR3 holds 14 amino acids from the cysteine to the phenylalanine. The DNA shown is the 42-base CDR3, in frame from base 1. Via the germline V gene (reference sequence), CDR1 is SGHNT and CDR2 YYREEE. V and J are truncated by 0 bases and 4 bases respectively, leaving an intervening sequence of 10 bases. This specimen comes from a study of cytomegalovirus exposure and HLA in healthy donors (dated by TCRdb to about 2017). With respect to the entire study: According to a later analysis, the 110 or so validation repertoires were produced on the same platform as the 666 repertoires of the first cohort. The study was designed to test whether signatures of past pathogen exposure could be identified by cataloging public T cell receptors. Besides the first cohort of under 700 subjects, a separate validation cohort made up of about 120 different subjects was used. To predict cytomegalovirus infection status, the study combined high-throughput TCR immunosequencing, statistical association of individual TCRs with disease status, and machine learning. Overall results and qualifications from the work: The study listed 150 to 200 TCR beta chains as associated with cytomegalovirus. In a later analysis, TCRs clustered in the first cohort were found to also tend to co-occur in the roughly 120 validation repertoires, with 90% to 95% of cluster scores above 0. In vitro tests confirmed that a few of the cytomegalovirus-associated TCR beta chains recognize cytomegalovirus antigens. In both the original and validation cohorts, the classifier was reported to diagnose cytomegalovirus status with high specificity and sensitivity. Most TCR sequences were observed very rarely across donors, whereas some public TCRs were present in many individuals. A later analysis lacked HLA typing for the validation cohort, so it scored co-occurrence in that cohort across all 110 or so repertoires. It was suggested by the authors that the approach could potentially be generalized to other disease states and immunological phenotypes.

The library was prepared using the immunoSEQ multiplex PCR assay. In the paper's pipeline: A statistical classification framework was developed to diagnose cytomegalovirus status using the catalog of TCR beta chain sequences. This immuneACCESS table, as held by TCRdb, lists in-frame sequences with V and J called but not all clones. Of the missing ones, under half trace to an unresolved V gene in checked studies; the others have no known cause. V, J and clone size reflect that table, while D and trimming were determined from the DNA. This sample lists 100,000 to 150,000 clones; roughly 86% were detected once. Approximately 3.5% of the sample is in the top ten clones. Separate from the roughly 650-subject first cohort, the validation cohort of around 130 subjects was the group to which the donors belonged.

The sequence was obtained from a young man in good health and CMV-seronegative. The sequencing sample was made of PBMCs. In this chain, TRBV5-4 is recombined with TRBJ1-2; tentative D gene TRBD1, with 5 bases matching. CDR3 region: CASSLVGVSYGYTF. The nucleotide sequence reads TGTGCCAGCAGCTTGGTAGGGGTCAGCTATGGCTACACCTTC.